The text below deals with one TCR beta chain. Trimming took off 2 bases at V and 0 bases at J, with 20 bases between the two ends. Germline lookup yields CDR1 MNHEY and CDR2 SMNVEV (reference sequence). The CDR3 contains 18 residues. The sample originates from a study of blood T cell repertoires in COVID-19. As for the study in general: Nucleic acid was either cDNA or gDNA, and it came from T cells, B-cell-depleted T cells, or PBMCs.

TCRdb's copy holds only in-frame clones and misses some; the assay was immunoSEQ multiplex PCR. The table records some 300,000 clones, around 87% of them present only once. The gene calls are TRBV27 and TRBJ2-7; D perhaps matches TRBD2 (5 bases). Sequenced input: peripheral blood. The sequence was collected from a man between 65 and 85 years old with acute or convalescent COVID-19. The CDR3 nucleotides read TGTGCCAGCAGTTTAGAATTCGTGCGGGCAGGCGTCTCCTACGAGCAGTACTTC. Its protein product is CASSLEFVRAGVSYEQYF.